A single sample gave rise to the 16 T cell receptor beta chains below, sequenced in a study of blood T cells in healthy people across ages. Together with a sample-barcoded 5' primer, a J-beta primer mix was included in a second PCR lasting about 7 to 12 cycles. TCRdb ran MiXCR on the 5' RACE reads and lists one entry per CDR3 protein. This repertoire shows fewer than 2,000,000 distinct CDR3 sequences, approximately 32% found once; its top ten account for over 9%. Material: blood. The receptors stem from a woman between 25 and 40 years old in good health.

This clonotype occurred a few times. The chain uses TRBV21-1 and TRBJ2-5; the listed D gene, TRBD2, was not tested against the DNA. TRBV21-1 is a pseudogene locus. This CDR3 region has 16 residues. The CDR3 nucleotides are TGTGCCAGCCCCAAGGGGGCTAGCGGGAGTGGAGAGACCCAGTACTTC. Its translation: CASPKGASGSGETQYF.

In its sample, this clonotype was seen a few times. The chain links TRBV29-1 to TRBJ1-2; D perhaps matches TRBD1 (6 bases). The CDR3 loop spans 12 amino acids. The V gene's germline CDR1 is SQVTM and CDR2 ANQGSEA. The V and J ends lost 5 bases and 2 bases respectively, with 9 bases between them. Written as DNA, the CDR3 is TGCAGCGTTCAAGGACAGAACTATGGCTACACCTTC. Translating gives CSVQGQNYGYTF.

This clonotype was seen a few times. CDR3 loop: CASSRLRGTVNEKLFF. CDR3 DNA sequence: TGTGCCAGCAGCCGCCTCAGAGGGACGGTTAATGAAAAACTGTTTTTT. The chain employs TRBV7-6 and TRBJ1-4; a weak D match, TRBD1 (5 bases). Germline V gene lookup returns CDR1 SGHVS and CDR2 FNYEAQ. Trimming shortened V by 5 bases and J by 4 bases, and 17 bases separated the two germline ends. The CDR3 spans 16 residues.

Points on this clonotype: A read error may account for a junction end that differs from germline. The CDR3 loop reads CSANAKGNSPRHF. The CDR3 bases are TGCAGTGCTAACGCTAAGGGGAATTCACCCCGCCACTTT. The V call is TRBV20-1, the J call TRBJ1-6; D is perhaps TRBD1 (5 bases). Germline CDR1 DFQATT, CDR2 SNEGSKA (reference sequence). The CDR3 runs 13 residues.

The chain combines TRBV25-1 with TRBJ1-1; D is possibly TRBD1 (6 bases). The length of the CDR3 is 18 residues. Per germline, CDR1 MGHDK and CDR2 SYGVNS. Trimming stripped 5 bases from V and 1 base from J, with 23 bases between. CDR3 in amino acids: CASSPRQDVGLKNTEAFF. Here the CDR3 DNA reads TGTGCCAGCAGTCCCAGACAGGACGTGGGGTTGAAGAACACTGAAGCTTTCTTT.

The chain combines TRBV5-6 with TRBJ2-1; 9 nucleotides line up with TRBD1. Germline V gene data show CDR1 as SGHDT and CDR2 as YYEEEE. The CDR3 is made up of 12 amino acids. J gave up 6 bases and V 7 bases, and 2 bases lay outside the gene matches. CDR3 coding DNA: TGTGCCAGCCAGGGACAGGGCAATGAGCAGTTCTTC. Amino acids: CASQGQGNEQFF.

The chain joins TRBV5-6 to TRBJ2-1; 10 bases are a match to TRBD2. Germline loops: CDR1 SGHDT, CDR2 YYEEEE. The CDR3 runs to 17 residues. The V segment lost 0 bases and the J segment 1 base; nucleotides outside the gene matches: 4. The CDR3 DNA sequence: TGTGCCAGCAGCTTGGGCCTAGCGGGAGAGTCCTACAATGAGCAGTTCTTC. Its translation: CASSLGLAGESYNEQFF.

The table lists this clonotype with a few counts. The gene calls are TRBV5-1 and TRBJ2-6; TRBD1 might be the D (6 bases). Per the germline V gene, CDR1 is SGHRS and CDR2 is YFSETQ. There are 17 residues in the CDR3. V lost 0 bases and J lost 0, with 10 bases in between. The CDR3 coding sequence is TGCGCCAGCAGCTTGGCCGGACAGATCTCTGGGGCCAACGTCCTGACTTTC. Residues: CASSLAGQISGANVLTF.

This chain connects TRBV7-9 to TRBJ2-6; 9 bases match TRBD1. Germline V gene sequence: CDR1 SEHNR, CDR2 FQNEAQ (reference sequence). Losses at the gene ends were 2 bases for V and 1 base for J; bases not matched to a gene: 6. CDR3 size: 18 residues. The CDR3 DNA sequence: TGTGCCAGCAGCTTAAACAGGGGGCGCAGGTCTGGGGCCAACGTCCTGACTTTC. Translating gives CASSLNRGRRSGANVLTF. Filled out from reference TRBV7-9 and TRBJ2-6, the complete variable domain reads DTGVSQNPRHKITKRGQNVTFRCDPISEHNRLYWYRQTLGQGPEFLTYFQNEAQLEKSRLLSDRFSAERPKGSFSTLEIQRTEQGDSAMYLCASSLNRGRRSGANVLTFGAGSRLTVL.

The V call is TRBV9, the J call TRBJ1-6, with a possible D match to TRBD1 (5 bases). The CDR3 sequence is 16 residues long. CDR1 and CDR2 from the germline V gene are SGDLS and YYNGEE. V lost 3 bases and J 4 bases, leaving 14 bases between the germline ends. The chain's CDR3 is CASSGGTTTYNSPLHF. DNA for the CDR3: TGTGCCAGCAGCGGCGGGACCACTACATATAATTCACCCCTCCACTTT.

This clonotype showed up just a few times. The J gene is TRBJ2-7, the V gene TRBV6-2 or TRBV6-3; maybe TRBD1 (6 bases). V gave up 6 bases and J gave up 0 bases, with 18 bases separating them. Germline V gene data show CDR1 as MNHEY and CDR2 as SVGEGT. This CDR3 contains 16 residues. The CDR3 DNA sequence: TGTGCCAGCAGCCGGACAACGCCAGGGGTCTCCTACGAGCAGTACTTC. Its translation: CASSRTTPGVSYEQYF.

The chain combines TRBV6-4 with TRBJ2-7; D call uncertain. This CDR3 region has 12 residues. From germline, CDR1 is MRHNA and CDR2 SNTAGT. Trimming pared 3 bases from V and 6 bases from J, leaving 9 bases between. CDR3 region: CASSDKNGEQYF. CDR3 nucleotides: TGTGCCAGCAGTGATAAGAACGGCGAGCAGTACTTC.

This clonotype has only one observation. The chain combines TRBV7-9 with TRBJ2-7; no firm D call. The CDR3 totals 12 residues. Germline V lookup: CDR1 SEHNR, CDR2 FQNEAQ (reference sequence). The germline V and J ends were trimmed by 6 bases and 7 bases, with 13 bases remaining between them. The CDR3, as DNA: TGTGCCAGCAGACCCTCCAACGATGAGCAGTACTTC. The encoded protein is CASRPSNDEQYF.

About this clonotype: One end of the junction varies from germline; a read error may be responsible. The chain employs TRBV19 and TRBJ2-5; TRBD1 might be the D (6 bases). The CDR3 spans 16 residues. CDR1 is LNHDA and CDR2 is SQIVND in the germline V gene (reference sequence). CDR3 amino acids: CAGSNTWGTSLKTQYF. CDR3 DNA sequence: TGTGCCGGTAGCAACACCTGGGGGACATCTCTGAAGACCCAGTACTTC.

The CDR3 coding sequence is TGTGCCAGCAGTTCCGACAGGACCGTGAACACTGAAGCTTTCTTT. This sequence encodes CASSSDRTVNTEAFF. The chain has TRBV2 and TRBJ1-1; tentatively, D is TRBD1 (6 bases). V was cut by 5 bases and J by 0 bases, with 13 bases left in between. This CDR3 contains 15 residues. Germline V gene sequence: CDR1 SNHLY, CDR2 FYNNEI.

V gene TRBV24-1 combines with J gene TRBJ2-1, with TRBD2 matching 8 bases. The CDR3 extends over 15 amino acids. Germline CDR1 is KGHDR and CDR2 is SFDVKD. Losses at the gene ends were 3 bases for V and 3 bases for J; bases not matched to a gene: 3. The CDR3 DNA reads as TGTGCCACCAGTGATGGGCGGGGGGACTACAATGAGCAGTTCTTC. Translation: CATSDGRGDYNEQFF.